The clone carrying this T cell receptor (beta chain) was seen more than once but under ten times. The target antigen is unknown. Synthesis of TCR cDNA relied on 5'RACE template switching, which attached a universal primer site and UMIs. TCRdb re-called the 5' RACE reads with MiXCR, one entry per CDR3 protein. The data hold a few hundred thousand distinct CDR3 sequences, with around 4.9% observed a single time. This specimen comes from a study of T cells after yellow fever vaccination. Findings of the study overall: Among all clonotypes, a small share was observed in both CD4 and CD8 compartments. Post-booster reappearance was seen for most primary-vaccination clones (around 97% CD4, roughly 88% CD8).

In germline, CDR1 is SGHVS, CDR2 FQNEAQ. The ends were cut back, 0 bases at V and 3 bases at J, with 11 bases in the middle. CDR3 size: 15 residues. The rearrangement links TRBV7-8 to TRBJ2-5; D is possibly TRBD2 (6 bases). The sequence was collected from a young man who received the YFV17D yellow fever vaccine. Sequencing used CD4+ T cells sorted from PBMCs, obtained on the day of the yellow fever booster vaccination. The CDR3 DNA is TGTGCCAGCAGCTTAGCGGGAGGACGGGAAGAGACCCAGTACTTC. Its translation is CASSLAGGREETQYF.